This passage covers 24 T cell receptor beta chains from one sample sequenced in a study of CD8+CD57+ T cells in acquired aplastic anemia (dated by TCRdb to between 2018 and 2020). TCRdb names Illumina HiSeq 2000 as the instrument used. Genomic DNA was used as template for profiling of TCR beta VDJ combinations and CDR3 sequences. TCRdb cleaned the public reads at Q25 with fastp, built clones with MiXCR and kept in-frame beta chains. A single entry per CDR3 protein holds the most common genes and DNA from its merged rows. The sample table shows some 240,000 distinct CDR3 sequences, and 30% to 35% are seen once. The ten largest clones take up 1% to 1.3% of the sample. Source material: sorted CD4+, CD8+, or CD8+CD57+ T cells (not recorded which) from PBMCs. The receptors were gathered from a human donor in good health, serving as a control.

This clonotype was seen a handful of times. The chain has TRBV2 and TRBJ2-7; D gene uncertain. The CDR3 has 14 amino acids. The ends were cut back, 5 bases at V and 2 bases at J, with 13 bases in the middle. CDR1 is SNHLY, CDR2 FYNNEI, per germline. In DNA, the CDR3 is TGTGCCAGCAGTAGTCCAGATAGTCCCTACGAGCAGTACTTC. Amino acid sequence: CASSSPDSPYEQYF.

This clonotype was counted only a few times. The V and J genes are TRBV6-5 and TRBJ1-1, with D uncertain. Between the trimmed V and J ends, which lost 2 bases and 1 base, there was a span of 5 bases. This CDR3 is built from 13 residues. Per germline, CDR1 MNHEY and CDR2 SVGAGI. The CDR3 DNA reads as TGTGCCAGCAGTTACCCAGGGAACACTGAAGCTTTCTTT. Its protein is CASSYPGNTEAFF.

The rearrangement links TRBV6-1 to TRBJ2-5; a weak D match, TRBD1 (6 bases). From germline, CDR1 is MNHNS and CDR2 SASEGT. Trimming left V 10 bases short and J 3 bases short, with 18 bases between. The CDR3 extends over 14 amino acids. The CDR3 reads CATNRAYFKETQYF. CDR3 nucleotides: TGTGCCACAAACAGGGCGTACTTCAAAGAGACCCAGTACTTC.

This clonotype was observed a few times. The J gene is TRBJ2-1, the V gene TRBV7-8; D is undetermined. This CDR3 region has 14 residues. Germline assignment: CDR1 SGHVS and CDR2 FQNEAQ. V lost 1 base and J 9 bases, leaving 13 bases between the germline ends. The CDR3, as DNA: TGTGCCAGCAGCTTAGTAGTTAGCCTCGGTGAGCAGTTCTTC. Translating gives CASSLVVSLGEQFF. The full variable domain, with the rest looked up from reference TRBV7-8 and TRBJ2-1, is GAGVSQSPRYKVAKRGQDVALRCDPISGHVSLFWYQQALGQGPEFLTYFQNEAQLDKSGLPSDRFFAERPEGSVSTLKIQRTQQEDSAVYLCASSLVVSLGEQFFGPGTRLTVL.

This clonotype was seen at least ten times. The rearrangement joins TRBV24-1 to TRBJ2-5; 7 bases line up with TRBD1. Germline V gene lookup returns CDR1 KGHDR and CDR2 SFDVKD. Germline trimming cut 2 bases from V and 5 bases from J; bases unmatched to any gene: 10. The CDR3 extends over 16 amino acids. The CDR3 region has the DNA TGTGCCACCAGTGATTCCGTCGCCAAGGGACAGGAGACCCAGTACTTC. This gives the protein CATSDSVAKGQETQYF.

This clonotype was counted at least ten times. This chain uses TRBV29-1 with TRBJ2-6, with D hard to call. Germline V gene lookup returns CDR1 SQVTM and CDR2 ANQGSEA. V lost 7 bases and J lost 4, with 17 bases in between. This CDR3 contains 15 residues. Written as DNA, the CDR3 is TGCAGCGCCCGGGTCCGTGAGTTAGGGGCCAACGTCCTGACTTTC. Its translation is CSARVRELGANVLTF.

V usage is TRBV10-2 and J usage is TRBJ1-1; a weak D match, TRBD1 (5 bases). Germline values: CDR1 WSHSY, CDR2 SAAADI. Trimming removed 8 bases at V and 8 bases at J, with 24 bases between. CDR3 length equals 15 residues. In DNA form, the CDR3 reads TGCGCCAGCGGTTTTAGGACGGTCAGGGATCCAGAAGCTTTCTTT. This translates into CASGFRTVRDPEAFF.

The chain combines TRBV12-3 or TRBV12-4 with TRBJ2-2; 13 bases are shared with TRBD2. V lost 6 bases to trimming and J lost 7 bases; unmatched junction nucleotides: 5. The CDR3 contains 15 residues. The CDR3 DNA is TGTGCCAGCAGGGAGGGACTAGCGGGGTTCGGGGAGCTGTTTTTT. This gives the protein CASREGLAGFGELFF.

This clonotype showed up many times. This chain links TRBV2 with TRBJ1-1, with D perhaps matching TRBD1 (6 bases). The CDR3 contains 13 residues. The germline V and J ends were trimmed by 5 bases and 1 base, with 8 bases remaining between them. Germline assignment: CDR1 SNHLY and CDR2 FYNNEI. The CDR3 bases are TGTGCCAGCAGTACGGACAGGAACACTGAAGCTTTCTTT. Its protein is CASSTDRNTEAFF.

This clonotype was recorded only once. A read error is possible here, since a much larger clone lies one base away. This chain connects TRBV9 to TRBJ1-2; the D is unclear. From germline, CDR1 is SGDLS and CDR2 YYNGEE. CDR3 length equals 15 residues. The CDR3, as DNA: TGTGCCAGCAGCGTAGAAGGAGGGAGGAACTATGGCCACACCTTC. Translation: CASSVEGGRNYGHTF.

This clonotype was counted at least ten times. This chain joins TRBV11-1 and TRBJ2-1; 7 positions agree with TRBD2. The CDR3 extends over 15 amino acids. From germline, CDR1 is SGHAT and CDR2 FQDESV (reference sequence). J was trimmed by 9 bases and V by 4 bases; bases with no gene match: 12. The CDR3 is CASSSPRTSEGEQFF. The DNA for the CDR3 is TGTGCCAGCAGCTCCCCTCGAACTAGCGAAGGTGAGCAGTTCTTC.

This chain uses TRBV30 with TRBJ1-5; D uncertain. Germline CDR1 and CDR2: GTSNPN and SVGIG (reference sequence). CDR3 length equals 15 residues. V gave up 0 bases and J gave up 1 base, with 10 bases separating them. CDR3 nucleotide sequence: TGTGCCTGGAGTGTACTGGGTCGGAGCAATCAGCCCCAGCATTTT. Translation: CAWSVLGRSNQPQHF. The whole variable domain, filled in from reference TRBV30 and TRBJ1-5, reads SQTIHQWPATLVQPVGSPLSLECTVEGTSNPNLYWYRQAAGRGLQLLFYSVGIGQISSEVPQNLSASRPQDRQFILSSKKLLLSDSGFYLCAWSVLGRSNQPQHFGDGTRLSIL.

About this clonotype itself: A junction boundary mismatches the germline segment, possibly from a read error. This chain uses TRBV24-1 with TRBJ2-1; 12 positions match TRBD1. The CDR3 is 15 amino acids. CDR1 KGHDR and CDR2 SFDVKD come from the germline V gene. The CDR3 sequence: CATGDPGTGGNEQLF. In DNA form, the CDR3 reads TGTGCCACCGGTGACCCCGGGACAGGGGGCAATGAGCAGCTCTTC.

This clonotype was observed a handful of times. The chain recombines TRBV5-1 with TRBJ1-4, with no clear D. CDR3 size: 14 residues. The germline V and J ends were trimmed by 5 bases and 7 bases, with 15 bases remaining between them. Germline V gene lookup returns CDR1 SGHRS and CDR2 YFSETQ. The chain's CDR3 is CASRESLGGEKLFF. CDR3 in DNA: TGCGCCAGCAGAGAAAGCCTGGGAGGTGAAAAACTGTTTTTT.

The sample holds a few counts of this clonotype. The chain has TRBV6-4 and TRBJ1-6, with 11 positions matching TRBD1. The CDR3 consists of 20 residues. CDR1 and CDR2 (germline): MRHNA, SNTAGT. Germline trimming cut 0 bases from V and 1 base from J; bases unmatched to any gene: 8. The CDR3 DNA reads TGTGCCAGCAGTGACTCGGGGGACAGGGGGGGTAGTTCCTATAATTCACCCCTCCACTTT. This sequence encodes CASSDSGDRGGSSYNSPLHF.

The J gene is TRBJ2-7, the V gene TRBV6-5; maybe TRBD1 (6 bases). CDR3 length: 15 amino acids. V was clipped by 0 bases and J by 2 bases, with 11 bases between them. Germline-derived CDR1 and CDR2 are MNHEY and SVGAGI. CDR3 bases: TGTGCCAGCAGTTACTCTCAGGGGCTCACCTACGAGCAGTACTTC. Protein product: CASSYSQGLTYEQYF.

This clonotype was seen a few times. Here the CDR3 reads CASSHRPPYGYTF. Here the CDR3 DNA reads TGTGCCAGCTCCCACAGGCCCCCCTATGGCTACACCTTC. The chain joins TRBV5-8 to TRBJ1-2; the D gene is possibly TRBD1 (5 bases). The CDR3 totals 13 residues. Germline-derived CDR1 and CDR2 are SGHTS and YDEGEE. V was clipped by 7 bases and J by 4 bases, with 14 bases between them.

This clonotype was seen ten or more times. The genes are TRBV7-2 and TRBJ2-7; 7 nucleotides align to TRBD2. The J segment lost 3 bases and the V segment lost 1 base, leaving 6 bases of the junction unmatched. The V gene's germline CDR1 is SGHTA and CDR2 FQGNSA. This CDR3 region has 15 residues. CDR3 protein: CASSLVRLAVYEQYF. The CDR3 nucleotides read TGTGCCAGCAGCTTAGTTCGTCTAGCGGTCTACGAGCAGTACTTC. Together with reference TRBV7-2 and TRBJ2-7, the CDR3 gives the full variable domain: GAGVSQSPSNKVTEKGKDVELRCDPISGHTALYWYRQSLGQGLEFLIYFQGNSAPDKSGLPSDRFSAERTGGSVSTLTIQRTQQEDSAVYLCASSLVRLAVYEQYFGPGTRLTVT.

On this clonotype: A single base separates this from a much larger clone, so it may be a read error. The CDR3 does not end in the conserved phenylalanine or tryptophan, so this is likely a read error. The rearrangement links TRBV20-1 to TRBJ2-5, with 7 positions matching TRBD2. The germline gives CDR1 DFQATT, CDR2 SNEGSKA (reference sequence). The CDR3 is 11 amino acids. V trimming: 3 bases; J trimming: 5 bases; junction bases outside the gene matches: 0. This chain's CDR3 is CSARGGETQYL. The CDR3 DNA reads TGCAGTGCTAGGGGAGGGGAGACCCAGTACCTC.

With respect to this clonotype: This could be a read error, since a much larger clone is one nucleotide away. The rearrangement uses TRBV11-1 and TRBJ2-7, with 8 bases identical to TRBD2. From germline, CDR1 is SGHAT and CDR2 FQDESV (reference sequence). The CDR3 is 15 amino acids. V was clipped by 1 base and J by 7 bases; unmatched bases: 9. The CDR3 loop is CASSLGLAGFNEQYF. In DNA, the CDR3 is TGTGCCAGCAGCTTAGGGCTAGCGGGCTTTAATGAGCAGTACTTC.

This clonotype appeared many times. The gene calls are TRBV2 and TRBJ1-5; D gene unclear. CDR1 and CDR2 from the germline V gene are SNHLY and FYNNEI. V was clipped by 6 bases and J by 6 bases, with 12 bases between them. CDR3 length: 13 residues. CDR3 DNA: TGTGCCAGCAGCGGTCCAATTGGTCAGCCCCAGCATTTT. This translates into CASSGPIGQPQHF.

This clonotype was counted between two and nine times. CDR3 nucleotide sequence: TGTGCCAGCAGCTTGGGCCGTGACAGGGGAGCGGGCACTGAAGCTTTCTTT. Amino acids: CASSLGRDRGAGTEAFF. The genes are TRBV5-4 and TRBJ1-1, with 8 bases fitting TRBD1. The CDR3 consists of 17 residues. Per germline, CDR1 SGHNT and CDR2 YYREEE (reference sequence). Germline trimming cut 0 bases from V and 4 bases from J; bases unmatched to any gene: 11. Drawing the rest from reference TRBV5-4 and TRBJ1-1, the complete variable domain is ETGVTQSPTHLIKTRGQQVTLRCSSQSGHNTVSWYQQALGQGPQFIFQYYREEENGRGNFPPRFSGLQFPNYSSELNVNALELDDSALYLCASSLGRDRGAGTEAFFGQGTRLTVV.

Only a few counts were recorded for this clonotype. The chain couples TRBV30 to TRBJ1-2, with 7 bases lining up with TRBD1. This CDR3 is built from 14 residues. V was clipped by 8 bases and J by 8 bases; unmatched bases: 17. Germline-derived CDR1 and CDR2 are GTSNPN and SVGIG (reference sequence). CDR3 nucleotide sequence: TGTGCCCAGATGGTGAGGACAGGAGGGCGAGGCTACACCTTC. Protein: CAQMVRTGGRGYTF.

This clonotype was detected many times. The chain carries TRBV6-5 and TRBJ1-2, with 10 bases aligning to TRBD1. With 2 bases clipped from V and 8 bases from J, the junction kept 8 bases outside the gene matches. Germline assignment: CDR1 MNHEY and CDR2 SVGAGI. The CDR3 spans 15 residues. The CDR3 region is CASSYGPGQGMGYTF. CDR3 bases: TGTGCCAGCAGTTACGGACCGGGACAGGGGATGGGCTACACCTTC.